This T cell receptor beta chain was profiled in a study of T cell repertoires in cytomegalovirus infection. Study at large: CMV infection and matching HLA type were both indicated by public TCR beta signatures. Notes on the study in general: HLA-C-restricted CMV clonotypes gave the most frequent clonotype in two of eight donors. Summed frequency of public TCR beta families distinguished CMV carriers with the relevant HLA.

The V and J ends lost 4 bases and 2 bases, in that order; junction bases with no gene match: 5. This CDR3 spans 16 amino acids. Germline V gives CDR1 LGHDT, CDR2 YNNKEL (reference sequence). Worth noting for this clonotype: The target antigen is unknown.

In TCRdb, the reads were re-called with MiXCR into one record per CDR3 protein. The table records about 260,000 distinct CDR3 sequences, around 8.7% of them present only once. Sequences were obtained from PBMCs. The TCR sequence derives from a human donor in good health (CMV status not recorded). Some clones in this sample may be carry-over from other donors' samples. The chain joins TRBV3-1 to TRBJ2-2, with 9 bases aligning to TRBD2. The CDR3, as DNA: TGTGCCAGCAGCCCTCTAGCGGGACTTAACACCGGGGAGCTGTTTTTT. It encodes CASSPLAGLNTGELFF.